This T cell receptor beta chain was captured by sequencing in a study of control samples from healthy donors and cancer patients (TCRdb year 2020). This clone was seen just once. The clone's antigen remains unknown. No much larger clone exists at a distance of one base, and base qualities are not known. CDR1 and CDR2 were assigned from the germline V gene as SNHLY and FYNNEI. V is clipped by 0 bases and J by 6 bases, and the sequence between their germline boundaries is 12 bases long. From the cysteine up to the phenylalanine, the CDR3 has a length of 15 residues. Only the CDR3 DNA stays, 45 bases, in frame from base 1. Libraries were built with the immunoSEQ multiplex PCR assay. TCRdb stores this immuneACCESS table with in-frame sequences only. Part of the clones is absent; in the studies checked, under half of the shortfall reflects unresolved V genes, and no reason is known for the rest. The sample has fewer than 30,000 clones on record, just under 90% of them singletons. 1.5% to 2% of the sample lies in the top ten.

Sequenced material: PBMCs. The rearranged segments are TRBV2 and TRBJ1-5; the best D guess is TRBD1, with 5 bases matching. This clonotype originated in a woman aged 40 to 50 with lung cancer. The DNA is TGTGCCAGCAGTGAAGCGCGGGGCGCGGGTCAGCCCCAGCATTTT. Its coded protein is CASSEARGAGQPQHF.